This TCR beta chain was sequenced in a study of OX40 agonist ivuxolimab in advanced cancers. Across the study: The drug used for patients, ivuxolimab, was an agonistic anti-OX40 (CD134) antibody. Three patients, one with hepatocellular carcinoma and two with cutaneous melanoma, achieved partial responses. Findings and caveats of the study: Expanded peripheral T-cell antigen specificity went undetermined. At 0.1 to 3.0 mg/kg, clonal expansion of CD4+ and CD8+ blood T cells had occurred by week 6.

Assay used: immunoSEQ multiplex PCR; TCRdb lists only in-frame clones, some missing. The data show some 67,000 clones, with over 75% seen just once and more than 5.5% held by the top ten. Trimming cost V 3 bases and J 8 bases, with 14 bases left between them. CDR1 and CDR2 from the germline V gene are SGDLS and YYNGEE. There are 13 residues in the CDR3. About this clone itself: The target antigen is unknown.

The clonotype was recovered from an adult with an advanced solid tumor such as melanoma, head and neck, liver or kidney cancer. The J gene is TRBJ1-1, the V gene TRBV9, with D unclear. Sequenced here: CD4+ or CD8+ T cells sorted from blood, sampled in a trial of the OX40 agonist ivuxolimab. In DNA, the CDR3 is TGTGCCAGCAGCGCCTGGTCTGGCGGAGAAGCTTTCTTT. It is translated as CASSAWSGGEAFF. The complete variable domain, with remaining parts taken from reference TRBV9 and TRBJ1-1, reads DSGVTQTPKHLITATGQRVTLRCSPRSGDLSVYWYQQSLDQGLQFLIQYYNGEERAKGNILERFSAQQFPDLHSELNLSSLELGDSALYFCASSAWSGGEAFFGQGTRLTVV.